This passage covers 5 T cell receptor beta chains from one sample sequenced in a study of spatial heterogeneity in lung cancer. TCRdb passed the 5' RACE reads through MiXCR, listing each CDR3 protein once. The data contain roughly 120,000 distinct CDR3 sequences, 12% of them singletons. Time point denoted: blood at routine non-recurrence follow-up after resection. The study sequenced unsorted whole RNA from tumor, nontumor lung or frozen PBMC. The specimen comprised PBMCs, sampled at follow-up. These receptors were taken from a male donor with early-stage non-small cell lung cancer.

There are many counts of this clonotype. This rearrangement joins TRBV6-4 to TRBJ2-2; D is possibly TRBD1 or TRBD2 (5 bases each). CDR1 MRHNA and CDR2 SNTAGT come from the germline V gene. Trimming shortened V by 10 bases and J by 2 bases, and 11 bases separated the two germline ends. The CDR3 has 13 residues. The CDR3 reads CATFGGNTGELFF. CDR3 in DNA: TGTGCCACCTTTGGGGGAAACACCGGGGAGCTGTTTTTT.

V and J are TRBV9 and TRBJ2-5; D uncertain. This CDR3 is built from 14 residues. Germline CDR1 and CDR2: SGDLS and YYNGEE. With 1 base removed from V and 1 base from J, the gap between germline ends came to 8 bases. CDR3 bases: TGTGCCAGCAGCGTACAGGCTCTCCAAGAGACCCAGTACTTC. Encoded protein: CASSVQALQETQYF.

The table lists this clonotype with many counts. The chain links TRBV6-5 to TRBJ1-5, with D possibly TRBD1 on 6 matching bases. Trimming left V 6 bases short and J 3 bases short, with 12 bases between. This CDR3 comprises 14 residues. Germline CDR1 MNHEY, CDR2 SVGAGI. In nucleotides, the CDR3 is TGTGCCAGCAGGGACCAGGGGATCAATCAGCCCCAGCATTTT. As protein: CASRDQGINQPQHF.

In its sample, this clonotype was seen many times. The CDR3 bases are TGTGCCAGCCGAGTGGGACAGGGAGGCTCACCCCTCCACTTT. It yields the protein CASRVGQGGSPLHF. The chain uses TRBV7-9 and TRBJ1-6, with 9 bases identical to TRBD1. This CDR3 contains 14 residues. The V gene's germline CDR1 is SEHNR and CDR2 FQNEAQ (reference sequence). Germline trimming cut 8 bases from V and 10 bases from J; bases unmatched to any gene: 9. Supplemented by reference TRBV7-9 and TRBJ1-6, the full variable domain reads DTGVSQNPRHKITKRGQNVTFRCDPISEHNRLYWYRQTLGQGPEFLTYFQNEAQLEKSRLLSDRFSAERPKGSFSTLEIQRTEQGDSAMYLCASRVGQGGSPLHFGNGTRLTVT.

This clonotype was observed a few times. The CDR3 region is CASRGGQDTDTQYF. The DNA of the CDR3 is TGCGCCAGCCGGGGGGGACAGGACACAGATACGCAGTATTTT. This chain links TRBV5-1 with TRBJ2-3; D is tentatively TRBD1 or TRBD2 (8 bases each). The germline V and J ends were trimmed by 7 bases and 2 bases, with 14 bases remaining between them. Germline loops: CDR1 SGHRS, CDR2 YFSETQ. The CDR3 has 14 amino acids. The full variable domain, its missing parts supplied by reference TRBV5-1 and TRBJ2-3, is KAGVTQTPRYLIKTRGQQVTLSCSPISGHRSVSWYQQTPGQGLQFLFEYFSETQRNKGNFPGRFSGRQFSNSRSEMNVSTLELGDSALYLCASRGGQDTDTQYFGPGTRLTVL.